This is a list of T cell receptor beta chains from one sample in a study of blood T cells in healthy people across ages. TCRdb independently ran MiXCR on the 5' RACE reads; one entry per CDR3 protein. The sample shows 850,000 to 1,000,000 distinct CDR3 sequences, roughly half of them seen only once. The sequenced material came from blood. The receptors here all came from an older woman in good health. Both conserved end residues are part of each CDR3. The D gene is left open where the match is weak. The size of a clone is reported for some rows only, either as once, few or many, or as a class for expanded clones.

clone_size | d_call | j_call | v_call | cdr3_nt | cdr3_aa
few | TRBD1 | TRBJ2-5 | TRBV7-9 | TGTGCCAGCAGCTTACTGGGGACAGTTTACAATGAGCAGTACTTC | CASSLLGTVYNEQYF
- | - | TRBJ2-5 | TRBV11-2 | TGTGCCAGCAGCCCCCGGGACCAAAGTAGAGAGACCCAGTACTTC | CASSPRDQSRETQYF
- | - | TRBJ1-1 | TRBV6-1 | TGTGCCAGCAGTGAATTCTACACTGAAGCTTTCTTT | CASSEFYTEAFF
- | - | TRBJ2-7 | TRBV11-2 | TGTGCCAGCAGCAATCGGGGCAGATACGAGCAGTACTTC | CASSNRGRYEQYF
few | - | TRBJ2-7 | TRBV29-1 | TGCAGCGCCGGACAGAACGAGCAGTACTTC | CSAGQNEQYF
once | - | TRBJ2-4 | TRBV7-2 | TGTCCCAGCAGCGGTCCTCTAGGTGCCAAAAACATTCAGTACTTC | CPSSGPLGAKNIQYF
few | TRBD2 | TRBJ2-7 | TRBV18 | TGTGCCAGCTCACCGACTAGCGGGACCCCCGGCTCCTACGAGCAGTACTTC | CASSPTSGTPGSYEQYF
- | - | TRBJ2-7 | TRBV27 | TGTGCCAGCAGAAGGACAGAGGTATACGAGCAGTACTTC | CASRRTEVYEQYF
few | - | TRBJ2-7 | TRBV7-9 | TGTGCCAGCAGCTTAGATGGAGTACGGATCCTCGAGCAGTACTTC | CASSLDGVRILEQYF
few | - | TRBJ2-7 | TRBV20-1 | TGCAGTGCTGGAGGCCCAACAGGGCCAACCTACGAGCAGTACTTC | CSAGGPTGPTYEQYF
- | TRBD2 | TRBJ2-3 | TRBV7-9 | TGTGCCAGCAGCCCCAAGGGCGGGAGTCTAGGAACAGATACGCAGTATTTT | CASSPKGGSLGTDTQYF
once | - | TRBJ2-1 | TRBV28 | TGTGTCAGCAGTTTAGTGGAGGAGGCTAGGAGCAATGAGCAGTTCTTC | CVSSLVEEARSNEQFF
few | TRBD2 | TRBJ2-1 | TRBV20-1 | TGCAGTGCTGAAGGGACTAGCGGGGTTCCTTTGGATGAGCAGTTCTTC | CSAEGTSGVPLDEQFF
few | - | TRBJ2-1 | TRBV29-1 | TGCAGCGTTACTAACAATGAGCAGTTCTTC | CSVTNNEQFF
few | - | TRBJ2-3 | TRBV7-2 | TGTGCCAGCAGCCTCCAAAGCGGAAACACAGATACGCAGTATTTT | CASSLQSGNTDTQYF
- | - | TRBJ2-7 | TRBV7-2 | TGTGCCAGCAGCTTAGAGGGACTCGGCGAGCAGTACTTC | CASSLEGLGEQYF
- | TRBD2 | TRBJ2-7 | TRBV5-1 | TGCGCCAGCAGCTTGGGACTAGCGCCGGGGGCCTACGAGCAGTACTTC | CASSLGLAPGAYEQYF
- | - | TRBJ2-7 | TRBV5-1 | TGCGCCAGCAGCAGGCAGGGACCCGTCGGAGACGAGCAGTACTTC | CASSRQGPVGDEQYF
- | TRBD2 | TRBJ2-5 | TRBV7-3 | TGTGCCAGCAGCCGGACTAGCGGGACCCGCGAGACCCAGTACTTC | CASSRTSGTRETQYF
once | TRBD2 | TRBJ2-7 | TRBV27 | TGTGCCAGCAGTTTCATCAAACTCGCTAGCGGGAGGGCCTACGAGCAGTACTTC | CASSFIKLASGRAYEQYF
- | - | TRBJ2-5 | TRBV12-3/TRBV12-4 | TGTGCCAGCAGTTTGACGGGGAACACGGGTGTGACCCAGTACTTC | CASSLTGNTGVTQYF
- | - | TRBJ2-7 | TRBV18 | TGTGCCAGCTCACCACCGGGACTCGCCTTATACGAGCAGTACTTC | CASSPPGLALYEQYF
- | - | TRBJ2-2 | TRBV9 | TGTGCCAGCAGCGTAGTAGGAGCGAACACCGGGGAGCTGTTTTTT | CASSVVGANTGELFF
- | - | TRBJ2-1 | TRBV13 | TGTGCCAGCAGCCCCTGGACATTCTCCTACAATAAGCAGTTCTTC | CASSPWTFSYNKQFF
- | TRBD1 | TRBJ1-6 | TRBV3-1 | TGTGCCAGCGGCGAGACAGGGTTTTCACCCCTCCACTTT | CASGETGFSPLHF
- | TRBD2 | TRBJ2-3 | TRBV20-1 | TGCAGTGCTGAACCGATAGCGGGAGGTCCCAATACGCAGTATTTT | CSAEPIAGGPNTQYF
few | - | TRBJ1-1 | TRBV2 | TGTGCCAGCAAGATAGACGCGAACACTGAAGCTTTCTTT | CASKIDANTEAFF
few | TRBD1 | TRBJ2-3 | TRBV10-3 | TGTGCCATCAGTGCGTACGGGACAGGGAACACAGATACGCAGTATTTT | CAISAYGTGNTDTQYF
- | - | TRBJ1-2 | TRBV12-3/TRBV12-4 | TGTGCCAGCACCCGACAGAACTTCTATGGCTACACCTTC | CASTRQNFYGYTF
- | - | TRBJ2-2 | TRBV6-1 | TGTGCCAGCATCCGTGGGGGCCATTATACCGGGGAGCTGTTTTTT | CASIRGGHYTGELFF
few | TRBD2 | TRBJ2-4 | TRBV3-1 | TGTGCCAGCAGCCAAGGCGGTAGCGGGATAGCCAAAAACATTCAGTACTTC | CASSQGGSGIAKNIQYF
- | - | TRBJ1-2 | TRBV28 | TGTGCCAGCACCCTGACAGGTCCTTCCCCTAACTATGGCTACACCTTC | CASTLTGPSPNYGYTF
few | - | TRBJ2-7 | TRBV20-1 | TGCAGTGCGGATGACGACCCCGGGGGGCTCCTTTCCTACGAGCAGTACTTC | CSADDDPGGLLSYEQYF
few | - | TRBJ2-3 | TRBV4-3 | TGCGCCAGCAGCCAAATCCCCTGGGACGGGGTGGGCACAGATACGCAGTATTTT | CASSQIPWDGVGTDTQYF
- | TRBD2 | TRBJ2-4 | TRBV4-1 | TGCGCCAGCAGCCAAGAGGGGGTAGCGGGGAAAAACATTCAGTACTTC | CASSQEGVAGKNIQYF
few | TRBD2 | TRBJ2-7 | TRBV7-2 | TGTGCCAGCAGCTTATATCCGGGGGGGGTTCCCGAGCAGTACTTC | CASSLYPGGVPEQYF
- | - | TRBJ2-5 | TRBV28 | TGTGCCAGCAGTCCAGGGGGGCCTCGAGAGACCCAGTACTTC | CASSPGGPRETQYF
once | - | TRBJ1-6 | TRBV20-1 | TGCAGCGTGGGTCGTAGTGGGTCCTATAATTCACCCCTCCACTTT | CSVGRSGSYNSPLHF
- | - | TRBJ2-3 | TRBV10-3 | TGTGCCATCAGTTTTCTCATGGGCACAGATACGCAGTATTTT | CAISFLMGTDTQYF
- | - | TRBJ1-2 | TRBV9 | TGTGCCAGCAGCGTAGGCCTAAACTGGGGGGCGCGGGATGGCTACACCTTC | CASSVGLNWGARDGYTF
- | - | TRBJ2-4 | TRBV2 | TGTGCCAGCAGTGTGCTAGAGGTAGCCAAAAACATTCAGTACTTC | CASSVLEVAKNIQYF
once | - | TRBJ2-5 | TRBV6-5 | TGTGCCAGCAGTTACTCGATTTGGAGGCACGGGGGTGGAGAGACCCAGTACTTC | CASSYSIWRHGGGETQYF
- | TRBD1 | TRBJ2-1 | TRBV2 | TGTGCCAGCAGTGAGCGAGCCGCGACAGGGACAGGGACAGCGGTGCAGTTCTTC | CASSERAATGTGTAVQFF
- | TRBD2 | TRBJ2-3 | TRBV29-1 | TGCAGCGGAGCGGGAGGGATCACAGATACGCAGTATTTT | CSGAGGITDTQYF
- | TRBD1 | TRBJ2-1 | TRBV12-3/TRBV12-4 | TGTGCCAGCAGTTTAGCCGACAGGGGAGCGCACAATGAGCAGTTCTTC | CASSLADRGAHNEQFF
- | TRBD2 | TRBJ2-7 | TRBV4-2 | TGTGCCAGCAGCCAAATAGCGGGAGTCTCCTACGAGCAGTACTTC | CASSQIAGVSYEQYF